This T cell receptor (beta chain) was captured by sequencing in a study of neurological immune-mediated disorders. The sample holds many counts of this clonotype. J lost 10 bases, V lost 4 bases, and 7 bases had no gene match. The CDR3 contains 12 residues. Germline V gene sequence: CDR1 SGHRS, CDR2 YFSETQ. Time point of the sample: longitudinal time-point 3. MiXCR was run by TCRdb on the 5' RACE reads, yielding one entry per CDR3 protein. The data show approximately 47,000 distinct CDR3 sequences, with 10% to 15% seen just once and 7% to 10% held by the top ten. The gene calls are TRBV5-1 and TRBJ1-1, with TRBD1 identical over 7 bases. The receptor was isolated from a male donor with HTLV-1-associated myelopathy (HAM/TSP). Material for sequencing was PBMCs. In DNA form, the CDR3 reads TGCGCCAGCAGCGACACAGGGGTCGTAGCTTTCTTT. Protein product: CASSDTGVVAFF.